This T cell receptor beta chain comes out of a study of cytomegalovirus exposure and HLA in healthy donors. Notes on the study in general: What TCR beta sequences reportedly achieved was accurate prediction of HLA-A and HLA-B alleles in most subjects.

Remarks on this clone: Its antigen is not identified.

CDR3 length: 15 residues. The PCR had 60 Vbeta and 13 Jbeta primers. Per the authors' pipeline: An analysis performed later counted 75 million to 80 million unique TCR beta chains (roughly 11 million of them shared). Produced via immunoSEQ multiplex PCR; TCRdb's table is partial and in-frame only. Clone size and V and J calls were adopted from that table, with D and trimming inferred from the DNA. The data hold approximately 130,000 clones, with around 74% observed a single time. Sequencing input: PBMCs. The genes are TRBV21-1 and TRBJ2-2; no DNA check was done on the table's D call, TRBD1. TRBV21-1 is recorded as a pseudogene. The receptor comes from a man aged 25-45 years in good health and CMV-seronegative. The CDR3 protein is CASSKVGHATGELFF. The CDR3 DNA reads as TGTGCCAGCAGCAAAGTGGGACACGCCACCGGGGAGCTGTTTTTT.